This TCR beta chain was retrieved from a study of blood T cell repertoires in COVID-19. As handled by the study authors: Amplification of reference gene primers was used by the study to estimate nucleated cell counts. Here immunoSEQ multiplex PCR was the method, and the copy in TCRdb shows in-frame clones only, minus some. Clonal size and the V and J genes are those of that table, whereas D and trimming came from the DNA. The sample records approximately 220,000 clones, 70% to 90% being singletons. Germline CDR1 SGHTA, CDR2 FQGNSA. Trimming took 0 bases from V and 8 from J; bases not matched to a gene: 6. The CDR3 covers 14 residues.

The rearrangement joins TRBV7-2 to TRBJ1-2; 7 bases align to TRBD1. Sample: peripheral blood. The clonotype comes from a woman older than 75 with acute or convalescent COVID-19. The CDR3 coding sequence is TGTGCCAGCAGCTTAGCGGAGGGGGCCTGGGGCTACACCTTC. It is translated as CASSLAEGAWGYTF.